This T cell receptor (beta chain) was sequenced in a study of ipilimumab plus nivolumab after autologous stem cell transplantation (dated by TCRdb to about 2021). In the study overall: The median number of doses received by trial patients was 5 for ipilimumab and 8 for nivolumab. High-risk transplant-naive patients and patients relapsing within 3 years of a first autologous transplant were included in the myeloma cohort. Patients with high-risk diffuse large B cell lymphoma, mature T cell lymphoma, or multiple myeloma undergoing autologous transplant were enrolled in the trial. Approximately 36 patients made up the trial's intent-to-treat population. General findings and caveats noted by the study authors: Per the authors, a biologic rationale for further study of the post-transplant checkpoint inhibition approach was offered by T cell receptor repertoire, regulatory T cell phenotype and gut microbiota profiles. The authors concluded that combined checkpoint inhibition appeared tolerable when used as consolidation after transplant.

Ipilimumab was given at 1 mg/kg intravenously on day 1 of selected weeks, and checkpoint therapy started 14 to 28 days after autologous transplant. Nivolumab was administered at 3 mg/kg intravenously on day 1 of weeks 1, 4, 7, 10, and every two weeks through week 26. This Phase Ib clinical trial tested ipilimumab plus nivolumab, a combined checkpoint inhibition, as consolidation after autologous stem cell transplantation. Libraries came from the immunoSEQ multiplex PCR assay. Entries here come from immuneACCESS through TCRdb and include only in-frame sequences with V and J called. Some clones fail to appear in such tables; in the studies checked, an unresolved V gene covers under half of the shortfall, and the cause of the remainder is unknown. Here the sample has 10,000 to 15,000 clones; 65% to 75% occur a single time. The ten largest account for 9.5% to 12% of the sample. The CDR3 sequence holds 19 residues, the cysteine and phenylalanine included. Only the CDR3 portion is preserved as DNA: 57 bases, with reading frame beginning at the first base.

This clone appeared a few times. Its antigen is currently not known. It has no much larger one-base neighbor in the sample; base qualities were not kept. The receptor comes from a male donor with multiple myeloma. The sequencing used PBMCs, collected in a trial of ipilimumab plus nivolumab as post-transplant consolidation. The sequence links TRBV21-1 to TRBJ2-6. TRBV21-1 counts as a pseudogene. The CDR3 reads CASSKGGLRASCGANVLTF. The DNA is as follows: TGTGCCAGCAGCAAAGGGGGGTTGAGGGCCTCCTGCGGGGCCAACGTCCTGACTTTC.